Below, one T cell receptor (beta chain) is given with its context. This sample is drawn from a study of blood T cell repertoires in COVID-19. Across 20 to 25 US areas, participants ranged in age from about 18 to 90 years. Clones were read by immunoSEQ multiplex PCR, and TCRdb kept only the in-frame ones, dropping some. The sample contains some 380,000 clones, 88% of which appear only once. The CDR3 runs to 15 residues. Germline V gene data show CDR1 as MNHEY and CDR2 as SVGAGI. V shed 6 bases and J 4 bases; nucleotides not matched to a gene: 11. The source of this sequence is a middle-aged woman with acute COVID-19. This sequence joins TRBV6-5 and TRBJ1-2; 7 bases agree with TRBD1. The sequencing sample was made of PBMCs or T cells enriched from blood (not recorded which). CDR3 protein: CASRPEPTGTYGYTF. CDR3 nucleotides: TGTGCCAGCAGACCCGAGCCGACAGGGACCTATGGCTACACCTTC.